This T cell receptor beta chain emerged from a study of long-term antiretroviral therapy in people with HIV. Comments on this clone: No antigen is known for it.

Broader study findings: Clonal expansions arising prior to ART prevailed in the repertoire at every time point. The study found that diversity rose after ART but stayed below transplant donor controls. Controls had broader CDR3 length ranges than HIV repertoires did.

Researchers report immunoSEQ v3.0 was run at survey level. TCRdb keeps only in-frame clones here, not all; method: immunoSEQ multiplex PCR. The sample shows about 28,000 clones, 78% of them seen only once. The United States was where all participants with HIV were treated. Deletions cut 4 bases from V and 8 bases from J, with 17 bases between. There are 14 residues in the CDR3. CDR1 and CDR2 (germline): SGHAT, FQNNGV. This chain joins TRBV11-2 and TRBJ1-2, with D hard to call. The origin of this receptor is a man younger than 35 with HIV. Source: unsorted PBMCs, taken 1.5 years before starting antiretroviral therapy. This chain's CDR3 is CASSSLTASGGYTF. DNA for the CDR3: TGTGCCAGCAGCTCCCTGACCGCCTCGGGCGGCTACACCTTC.